Shown below are 11 T cell receptor beta chains from a single sample sequenced in a study of cytomegalovirus exposure and HLA in healthy donors. In the PCR, 60 Vbeta and 13 Jbeta primers were used. Data came from immunoSEQ multiplex PCR; TCRdb stores just in-frame clones and leaves some out. The table shows roughly 120,000 clones, with just under 70% occurring only once. Sample: PBMCs. These receptors originate from a man aged 25 to 45 in good health and CMV-seropositive.

V gene TRBV27 combines with J gene TRBJ2-5; D call uncertain. The CDR3 sequence is 13 residues long. Germline CDR1 is MNHEY and CDR2 is SMNVEV (reference sequence). Trimming cost V 6 bases and J 5 bases, with 13 bases left between them. This CDR3 is CASRADEQETQYF. Written as DNA, the CDR3 is TGTGCCAGCAGAGCCGATGAACAGGAGACCCAGTACTTC.

A note on this clone: Other DNA sequences in the same sample also yield this CDR3. The chain links TRBV7-9 to TRBJ2-2; weak D call: TRBD1 (5 bases). The CDR3 extends over 13 amino acids. Trimming removed 5 bases at V and 5 bases at J, with 9 bases between. Germline V gene lookup returns CDR1 SEHNR and CDR2 FQNEAQ (reference sequence). As DNA, the CDR3 is TGTGCCAGCAGCCTCCAGGGAACCGGGGAGCTGTTTTTT. Its protein is CASSLQGTGELFF.

This sequence joins TRBV25-1 and TRBJ2-1; D may be TRBD1 (6 bases). The V end was cut by 6 bases, the J end by 8 bases, with 11 bases between. The CDR3 sequence is 12 residues long. CDR1 and CDR2 from the germline V gene are MGHDK and SYGVNS. Here the CDR3 reads CASSNRVDEQFF. The CDR3 DNA reads TGTGCCAGCAGCAACAGGGTTGATGAGCAGTTCTTC.

This clone was counted once. The chain is built from TRBV29-1 and TRBJ2-3, with 7 bases aligning to TRBD1. Germline V lookup: CDR1 SQVTM, CDR2 ANQGSEA. The trim removed 4 bases at V and 5 bases at J, leaving 33 bases unmatched. CDR3 length: 22 residues. The CDR3 is CSVVLWENDDRVVEANGDTQYF. In DNA, the CDR3 is TGCAGCGTTGTCCTATGGGAAAATGACGACAGGGTGGTAGAGGCAAACGGAGATACGCAGTATTTT.

V usage is TRBV5-1 and J usage is TRBJ2-7; 13 bases map to TRBD2. J was trimmed by 5 bases and V by 4 bases; bases with no gene match: 15. Germline V gene sequence: CDR1 SGHRS, CDR2 YFSETQ. This CDR3 is built from 18 residues. For the CDR3, the DNA is TGCGCCAGCAGCGCCCTACCCCACTCCGGGACTAGCGGGGACGAGCAGTACTTC. Amino acids: CASSALPHSGTSGDEQYF. Full variable domain (remainder filled in from reference TRBV5-1 and TRBJ2-7): KAGVTQTPRYLIKTRGQQVTLSCSPISGHRSVSWYQQTPGQGLQFLFEYFSETQRNKGNFPGRFSGRQFSNSRSEMNVSTLELGDSALYLCASSALPHSGTSGDEQYFGPGTRLTVT.

CDR3 sequence reads: CASSVPTPGNEQFF. The CDR3 DNA reads TGTGCCAGCAGCGTACCCACCCCCGGGAATGAGCAGTTCTTC. The chain recombines TRBV9 with TRBJ2-1; D ambiguous. Germline CDR1 SGDLS, CDR2 YYNGEE. V was pared by 1 base and J by 7 bases, with 12 bases between. The CDR3 is 14 residues long.

This clone was seen only a few times. The rearrangement links TRBV7-6 to TRBJ2-7, with a tentative D call TRBD1 (5 bases). Germline V gives CDR1 SGHVS, CDR2 FNYEAQ. The V and J ends lost 3 bases and 2 bases respectively, with 14 bases between them. The CDR3 has 15 amino acids. The DNA for the CDR3 is TGTGCCAGCAGCTTTTCTCGAAAGGGGCCCTACGAGCAGTACGTC. Its protein is CASSFSRKGPYEQYV.

The rearrangement joins TRBV5-1 to TRBJ1-2, with 7 positions matching TRBD1. Germline V gene lookup returns CDR1 SGHRS and CDR2 YFSETQ. V gave up 1 base and J gave up 1 base; unmatched junction bases: 4. This CDR3 comprises 15 residues. CDR3 coding DNA: TGCGCCAGCAGCTTGTCAGGGGGTGGTAACTATGGCTACACCTTC. It specifies CASSLSGGGNYGYTF. The variable domain in full, with the rest retrieved from reference TRBV5-1 and TRBJ1-2, is KAGVTQTPRYLIKTRGQQVTLSCSPISGHRSVSWYQQTPGQGLQFLFEYFSETQRNKGNFPGRFSGRQFSNSRSEMNVSTLELGDSALYLCASSLSGGGNYGYTFGSGTRLTVV.

This clone has a single count. V gene TRBV28 combines with J gene TRBJ2-4; TRBD1 matches 7 bases. The CDR3 is 13 residues long. The V segment lost 1 base and the J segment 11 bases; nucleotides outside the gene matches: 5. Germline V lookup: CDR1 MDHEN, CDR2 SYDVKM. The CDR3, as DNA: TGTGCCAGCAGTTTATACAGGGGCCTCCTTCAGTACTTC. Its protein is CASSLYRGLLQYF.

The genes are TRBV2 and TRBJ2-1; 11 nucleotides line up with TRBD1. The CDR3 length is 16 residues. The junction had 12 bases not matched to a gene; V was cut back by 5 bases and J by 9 bases. CDR1 and CDR2 from the germline V gene are SNHLY and FYNNEI. CDR3 nucleotide sequence: TGTGCCAGCAGTCACCGGGACAGGGGGTTTTCTAGTGAGCAGTTCTTC. Translating it yields CASSHRDRGFSSEQFF.

V is TRBV4-2 and J is TRBJ2-7; no reliable D call. The CDR3 extends over 12 amino acids. CDR1 and CDR2 from the germline V gene are LGHNA and YNFKEQ. Trimming removed 1 base from V and 4 bases from J, with 5 bases in between. The CDR3 region is CASSQGEYEQYF. DNA for the CDR3: TGTGCCAGCAGCCAAGGAGAGTACGAGCAGTACTTC.